This TCR beta chain was sequenced in a study of beta chain features in type 1 diabetes. Study-wide points: The naive, central memory and Treg TCRB repertoires showed an apparent similarity that was greater among patients than among healthy donors. The study found moderately but significantly shorter TCRB CDR3s in all four CD4+ subsets of Type 1 diabetes patients.

Averaging around 110 mL, one heparinised blood draw came from each individual donor. The sample holds many counts of this clone. Its target is unknown. The CDR3 sequence is 13 residues long. Germline lookup yields CDR1 SGHNT and CDR2 YYREEE (reference sequence). V was clipped by 3 bases and J by 1 base, with 7 bases between them. The whole isolated RNA underwent reverse transcription, so sequencing captured expressed TCRB transcripts. The data were produced by immunoSEQ multiplex PCR, yet TCRdb's version contains in-frame clones alone and is incomplete. The sample has about 370,000 clones, around a tenth seen once.

This clonotype was sampled from a man aged 30-40 years with type 1 diabetes. The sequencing input was central memory CD4+ T cells from blood. The rearrangement joins TRBV5-4 to TRBJ1-1; D gene uncertain. The CDR3 loop reads CASSSSQNTEAFF. DNA for the CDR3: TGTGCCAGCAGCTCAAGCCAGAACACTGAAGCTTTCTTT.